A selection of T cell receptor beta chains follows, all from one sample in a study of T cell responses to AZD1222 COVID-19 vaccine. This table comes from immunoSEQ multiplex PCR, and its TCRdb copy is limited to in-frame clones, with some not included. Among some 100,000 clones listed, approximately 90% were seen once. Material: peripheral blood, obtained on day 0 of AZD1222 vaccination. The receptors were gathered from an adult in good health. Both conserved end residues are part of each CDR3. A D gene is named only where the DNA matches it firmly. The size of a clone is reported for some rows only, either as once, few or many, or as a class for expanded clones.

>TRBV5-1|NA|NA|TRBJ1-4
CASSPGTLEKLFF
TGCGCCAGCAGCCCAGGGACCCTTGAAAAACTGTTTTTT
>TRBV5-1|NA|TRBD1|TRBJ2-7
CASTISGTGGYEQYF
TGCGCCAGCACCATTTCCGGGACAGGGGGTTACGAGCAGTACTTC
>TRBV28|NA|NA|TRBJ1-1
CASSSISMNTEAFF
TGTGCCAGCAGTTCCATTTCCATGAACACTGAAGCTTTCTTT
>TRBV30|NA|TRBD1|TRBJ1-2
CAWRDRANYGYTF
TGTGCCTGGCGGGACAGGGCTAACTATGGCTACACCTTC
>TRBV4-3|NA|NA|TRBJ2-3
CASSLGLGGRTDTQYF
TGCGCCAGCAGCCTTGGGCTTGGGGGGAGAACAGATACGCAGTATTTT
>TRBV18|once|NA|TRBJ2-4
CATPRARAKNIQYF
TGTGCCACCCCGCGGGCCAGGGCCAAAAACATTCAGTACTTC
>TRBV2|NA|NA|TRBJ1-2
CASSELGGYTF
TGTGCCAGCAGTGAACTCGGTGGCTACACCTTC
>TRBV30|NA|NA|TRBJ1-2
CAWSGKGNTYGYTF
TGTGCCTGGAGTGGGAAGGGGAATACCTATGGCTACACCTTC
>TRBV30|NA|TRBD1|TRBJ1-1
CAWTGTGRKTEAFF
TGTGCCTGGACCGGGACAGGGAGGAAAACTGAAGCTTTCTTT
>TRBV7-9|NA|NA|TRBJ2-3
CASSSRSGGTDTQYF
TGTGCCAGCAGCTCCCGTTCAGGGGGCACAGATACGCAGTATTTT
>TRBV9|NA|NA|TRBJ2-7
CASSVNQRWTDSYEQYF
TGTGCCAGCAGCGTAAATCAACGATGGACGGATAGCTACGAGCAGTACTTC
>TRBV5-4|NA|NA|TRBJ1-2
CASSLGLLYGYTF
TGTGCCAGCAGCTTGGGGCTTCTCTATGGCTACACCTTC
>TRBV9|NA|NA|TRBJ1-2
CASSEPTRSFYGYTF
TGTGCCAGCAGCGAACCTACGCGTTCCTTCTATGGCTACACCTTC
>TRBV30|NA|NA|TRBJ1-2
CACQVTSYGYTF
TGTGCCTGTCAGGTCACCTCATATGGCTACACCTTC
>TRBV9|few|TRBD2|TRBJ2-5
CASSVVGAGAQETQYF
TGTGCCAGCAGCGTAGTCGGAGCGGGGGCCCAAGAGACCCAGTACTTC
>TRBV5-5|once|NA|TRBJ2-7
CASRRFGEQQYF
TGTGCCAGCAGGCGATTCGGCGAACAGCAGTACTTC
>TRBV7-2|NA|NA|TRBJ2-2
CASSRSGTGELFF
TGTGCCAGCAGCCGCTCCGGGACCGGGGAGCTGTTTTTT
>TRBV19|NA|NA|TRBJ1-1
CASSEDLGGTEAFF
TGTGCCAGTAGTGAGGACCTAGGTGGCACTGAAGCTTTCTTT
>TRBV6-6|NA|NA|TRBJ1-1
CASSLLDGAFF
TGTGCCAGCAGTTTGCTGGACGGGGCTTTCTTT
>TRBV12-3/TRBV12-4|NA|NA|TRBJ2-7
CASSLLREQYF
TGTGCCAGCAGCCTTTTGAGGGAGCAGTACTTC
>TRBV6-5|NA|NA|TRBJ2-1
CAVGQGTEFFF
NA
>TRBV10-2|NA|TRBD2|TRBJ2-5
CASSEPTSGEQETQYF
TGCGCCAGCAGTGAGCCGACTAGCGGTGAACAAGAGACCCAGTACTTC
>TRBV7-6|once|NA|TRBJ2-7
CASSLTQGNEQYF
TGTGCCAGCAGCTTAACACAGGGTAACGAGCAGTACTTC
>TRBV30|NA|TRBD1|TRBJ1-4
CAWRGQGDEKLFF
TGTGCCTGGAGGGGACAGGGAGATGAAAAACTGTTTTTT
>TRBV21-1|NA|NA|TRBJ2-7
CASSKTPGLSRVSYEQYF
TGTGCCAGCAGCAAAACACCGGGGCTTTCCCGCGTTTCCTACGAGCAGTACTTC
>TRBV5-1|once|NA|TRBJ2-1
CASSSTFYNEQFF
TGCGCCAGCAGTTCCACGTTCTACAATGAGCAGTTCTTC
>TRBV3-1/TRBV3-2|NA|NA|TRBJ2-2
CASSQIPPGRPNTGELFF
TGTGCCAGCAGCCAAATCCCCCCCGGCCGACCGAACACCGGGGAGCTGTTTTTT
>TRBV10-3|once|NA|TRBJ2-2
CAISESGLGGELFF
TGTGCCATCAGTGAATCAGGGCTCGGCGGGGAGCTGTTTTTT
>TRBV5-4|NA|NA|TRBJ2-5
CASQRAAGAETQYF
TGTGCCAGCCAACGCGCTGCTGGTGCTGAGACCCAGTACTTC
>TRBV27|NA|TRBD1|TRBJ1-3
CASSLPGQGLIPRETISGNTIYF
TGTGCCAGCAGTTTACCTGGACAGGGTCTAATCCCTAGGGAAACCATCTCTGGAAACACCATATATTTT
>TRBV11-1|NA|NA|TRBJ2-5
CASSRGGTQETQYF
TGTGCCAGCAGCCGAGGTGGGACACAAGAGACCCAGTACTTC
>TRBV7-9|NA|TRBD1|TRBJ2-1
CASSFTFGQGNDEQFF
TGTGCCAGCAGCTTTACGTTTGGACAGGGGAATGATGAGCAGTTCTTC
>TRBV14|NA|NA|TRBJ2-5
CASSQGQGLQETQYF
TGTGCCAGCAGCCAAGGGCAGGGCCTCCAAGAGACCCAGTACTTC
>TRBV5-4|NA|NA|TRBJ1-2
CASSLAHGQGGGYTF
TGTGCCAGCAGCTTGGCCCACGGACAAGGTGGGGGCTACACCTTC
>TRBV10-2|NA|TRBD2|TRBJ2-4
CASSPSGGALVKNIQYF
TGCGCCAGCAGTCCCAGCGGGGGGGCCTTGGTCAAAAACATTCAGTACTTC
>TRBV6-4|NA|NA|TRBJ1-2
CASSLEGVDGYTF
TGTGCCAGCAGTCTGGAGGGTGTAGATGGCTACACCTTC
>TRBV7-9|NA|NA|TRBJ1-5
CASSLARENQPQHF
TGTGCCAGCAGCTTAGCGCGGGAGAATCAGCCCCAGCATTTT
>TRBV6-5|NA|TRBD1|TRBJ1-6
CASREKTGGGSPLHF
TGTGCCAGCAGGGAGAAGACAGGGGGCGGTTCACCCCTCCACTTT
>TRBV20-1|NA|NA|TRBJ1-6
CSASHSPLHF
TGCAGTGCTAGCCATTCACCCCTCCACTTT
>TRBV6-5|NA|TRBD1|TRBJ1-2
CASSYSGGGDGYTF
TGTGCCAGCAGTTACTCGGGAGGGGGCGATGGCTACACCTTC
>TRBV5-5|NA|TRBD1|TRBJ2-5
CASSYRDRGWQETQYF
TGTGCCAGCAGCTACCGGGACAGGGGGTGGCAAGAGACCCAGTACTTC
>TRBV9|few|NA|TRBJ1-5
CASSSGQANQPQHF
TGTGCCAGCAGCTCGGGACAAGCTAATCAGCCCCAGCATTTT
>TRBV28|NA|NA|TRBJ2-1
CASSTNPGLKEFF
TGTGCCAGCAGTACTAACCCGGGCCTCAAAGAGTTCTTC
>TRBV19|NA|NA|TRBJ2-1
CASSQDSPYNEQFF
TGTGCCAGTAGTCAGGACAGCCCCTACAATGAGCAGTTCTTC
>TRBV6-5|NA|NA|TRBJ1-2
CASSYSPRNYGYTF
TGTGCCAGCAGTTACTCGCCAAGGAACTATGGCTACACCTTC
>TRBV28|NA|TRBD1|TRBJ1-6
CASRGGQGVNSPLHF
TGTGCCAGCAGAGGGGGACAGGGGGTTAATTCACCCCTCCACTTT
>TRBV5-8|NA|NA|TRBJ1-5
CASSRNTGNQPQHF
TGTGCCAGCAGCCGAAACACAGGGAATCAGCCCCAGCATTTT
>TRBV6-5|NA|NA|TRBJ2-2
CASSSRDTTGELFF
TGTGCCAGCAGTTCCCGGGACACCACCGGGGAGCTGTTTTTT
>TRBV6-2/TRBV6-3|NA|NA|TRBJ2-2
CASSKQGGTGELFF
TGTGCCAGCAGTAAACAGGGTGGCACCGGGGAGCTGTTTTTT
>TRBV5-4|NA|NA|TRBJ1-2
CASSSGVSFSYGYTF
TGTGCCAGCAGCTCGGGGGTCTCTTTCAGTTATGGCTACACCTTC
>TRBV27|NA|NA|TRBJ1-1
CASSSLNSGQAFF
TGTGCCAGCAGTTCGCTGAACTCGGGGCAAGCTTTCTTT
>TRBV19|NA|NA|TRBJ1-2
CASSLTALDNYGYTF
TGTGCCAGTAGTCTCACAGCATTAGATAACTATGGCTACACCTTC
>TRBV19|NA|NA|TRBJ2-7
CASSIGGSYEQYF
TGTGCCAGTAGTATTGGGGGGTCCTACGAGCAGTACTTC
>TRBV7-8|NA|NA|TRBJ1-6
CASSSGSSAAPLHF
TGTGCCAGCAGCTCTGGATCCTCTGCGGCACCCCTCCACTTT
>TRBV7-3|NA|NA|TRBJ2-7
CASSLGPGSYEQYF
TGTGCCAGCAGCTTAGGTCCGGGGTCCTACGAGCAGTACTTC
>TRBV5-1|NA|TRBD1|TRBJ1-2
CASSLGSGGGYGYTF
TGCGCCAGCAGCTTGGGGTCAGGGGGTGGCTATGGCTACACCTTC
>TRBV30|NA|TRBD1|TRBJ1-5
CASDRGADQPQHF
TGTGCCTCCGACAGGGGTGCTGATCAGCCCCAGCATTTT
>TRBV5-6|NA|NA|TRBJ2-7
CASSSLDRPPYEQYF
TGTGCCAGCAGCTCCCTAGACAGGCCGCCCTACGAGCAGTACTTC
>TRBV29-1|NA|NA|TRBJ1-1
CSVVALTGNTEAFF
TGCAGCGTTGTTGCCCTGACAGGGAACACTGAAGCTTTCTTT